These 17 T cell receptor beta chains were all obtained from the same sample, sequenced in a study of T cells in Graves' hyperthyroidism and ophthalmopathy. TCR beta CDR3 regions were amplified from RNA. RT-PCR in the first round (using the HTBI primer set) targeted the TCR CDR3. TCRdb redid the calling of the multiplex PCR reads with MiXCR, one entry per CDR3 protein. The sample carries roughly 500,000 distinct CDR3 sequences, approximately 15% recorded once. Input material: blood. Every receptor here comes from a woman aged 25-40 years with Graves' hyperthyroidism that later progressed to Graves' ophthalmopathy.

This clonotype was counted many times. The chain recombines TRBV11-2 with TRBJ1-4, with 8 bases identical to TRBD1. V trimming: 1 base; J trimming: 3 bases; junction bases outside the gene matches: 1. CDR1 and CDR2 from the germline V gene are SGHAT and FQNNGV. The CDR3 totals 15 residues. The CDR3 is CASSLGDRPNEKLFF. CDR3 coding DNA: TGTGCCAGCAGCTTAGGGGACAGGCCTAATGAAAAACTGTTTTTT.

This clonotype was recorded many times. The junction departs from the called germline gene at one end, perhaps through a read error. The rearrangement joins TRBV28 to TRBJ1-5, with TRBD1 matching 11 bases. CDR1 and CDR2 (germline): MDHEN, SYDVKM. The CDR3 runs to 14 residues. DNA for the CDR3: TGTGCCGGCAGGACAGGGGGCCCAAATCAGCCCCAGCATTTT. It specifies CAGRTGGPNQPQHF.

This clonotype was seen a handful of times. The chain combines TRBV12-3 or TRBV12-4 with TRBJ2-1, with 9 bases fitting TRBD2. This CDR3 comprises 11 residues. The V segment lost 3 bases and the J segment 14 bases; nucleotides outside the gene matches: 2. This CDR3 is CASSFRGREFF. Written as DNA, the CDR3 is TGTGCCAGCAGTTTCCGCGGGAGGGAGTTCTTC.

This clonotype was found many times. CDR3 loop: CSVGGTTNTGELFF. The CDR3 DNA reads TGCAGCGTTGGGGGGACGACGAACACCGGGGAGCTGTTTTTT. This chain links TRBV29-1 with TRBJ2-2; D is possibly TRBD1 or TRBD2 (5 bases each). Germline-derived CDR1 and CDR2 are SQVTM and ANQGSEA. V lost 4 bases and J 0 bases, leaving 9 bases between the germline ends. This CDR3 spans 14 amino acids.

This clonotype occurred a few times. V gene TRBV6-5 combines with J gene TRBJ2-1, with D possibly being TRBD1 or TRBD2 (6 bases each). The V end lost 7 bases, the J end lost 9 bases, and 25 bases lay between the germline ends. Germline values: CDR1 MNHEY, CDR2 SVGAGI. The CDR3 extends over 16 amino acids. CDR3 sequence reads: CASNLSGTGARGEQFF. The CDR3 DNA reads TGTGCCAGCAATTTGTCGGGGACGGGGGCTAGGGGTGAGCAGTTCTTC.

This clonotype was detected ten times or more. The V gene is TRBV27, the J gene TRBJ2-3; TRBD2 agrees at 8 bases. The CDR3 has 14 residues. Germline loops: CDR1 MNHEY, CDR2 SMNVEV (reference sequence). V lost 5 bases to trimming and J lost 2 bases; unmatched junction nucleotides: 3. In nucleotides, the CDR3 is TGTGCCAGCAGTATAGCGGGATCCACAGATACGCAGTATTTT. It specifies CASSIAGSTDTQYF.

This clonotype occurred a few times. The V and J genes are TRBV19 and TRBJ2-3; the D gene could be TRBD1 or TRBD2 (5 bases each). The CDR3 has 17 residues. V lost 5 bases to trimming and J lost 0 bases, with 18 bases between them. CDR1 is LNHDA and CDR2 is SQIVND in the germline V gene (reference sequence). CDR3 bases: TGTGCCAGTAGTTCCGGGGCTCCGAGAGGTAGCACAGATACGCAGTATTTT. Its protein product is CASSSGAPRGSTDTQYF. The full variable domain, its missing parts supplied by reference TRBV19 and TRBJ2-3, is DGGITQSPKYLFRKEGQNVTLSCEQNLNHDAMYWYRQDPGQGLRLIYYSQIVNDFQKGDIAEGYSVSREKKESFPLTVTSAQKNPTAFYLCASSSGAPRGSTDTQYFGPGTRLTVL.

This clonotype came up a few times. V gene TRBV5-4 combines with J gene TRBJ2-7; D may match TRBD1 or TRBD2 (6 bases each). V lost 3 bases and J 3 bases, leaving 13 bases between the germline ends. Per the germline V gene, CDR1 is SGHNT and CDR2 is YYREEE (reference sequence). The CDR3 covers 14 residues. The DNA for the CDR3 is TGTGCCAGCAGCTGGGACACGGGAGTCTACGAGCAGTACTTC. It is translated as CASSWDTGVYEQYF.

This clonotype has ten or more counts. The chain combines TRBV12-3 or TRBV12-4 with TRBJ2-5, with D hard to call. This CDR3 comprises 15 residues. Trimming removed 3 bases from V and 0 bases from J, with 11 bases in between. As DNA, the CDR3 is TGTGCCAGCAGTTTCGATTTCGGAGACCAAGAGACCCAGTACTTC. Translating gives CASSFDFGDQETQYF.

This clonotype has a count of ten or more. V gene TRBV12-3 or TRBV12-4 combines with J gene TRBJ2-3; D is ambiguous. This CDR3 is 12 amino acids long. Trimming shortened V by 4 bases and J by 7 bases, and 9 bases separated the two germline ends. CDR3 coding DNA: TGTGCCAGCAGTTCTACGACGAATACGCAGTATTTT. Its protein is CASSSTTNTQYF.

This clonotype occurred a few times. For the CDR3, the DNA is TGTGCCAGCAGCCAAGGCGCCGTTACTAGCGGGAGCATCGAGCAGTACTTC. This sequence encodes CASSQGAVTSGSIEQYF. The chain links TRBV3-1 to TRBJ2-7, with 11 bases identical to TRBD2. With 1 base clipped from V and 6 bases from J, the junction kept 11 bases outside the gene matches. Germline values: CDR1 LGHDT, CDR2 YNNKEL (reference sequence). This CDR3 spans 17 amino acids.

CDR3 residues: CASSYSEGFTEAFF. CDR3 nucleotides: TGTGCCAGCAGTTACTCTGAGGGTTTCACTGAAGCTTTCTTT. This chain joins TRBV6-5 and TRBJ1-1, with D uncertain. V lost 0 bases and J 4 bases, leaving 9 bases between the germline ends. The germline CDR1 and CDR2 sequences are MNHEY and SVGAGI. The CDR3 covers 14 residues.

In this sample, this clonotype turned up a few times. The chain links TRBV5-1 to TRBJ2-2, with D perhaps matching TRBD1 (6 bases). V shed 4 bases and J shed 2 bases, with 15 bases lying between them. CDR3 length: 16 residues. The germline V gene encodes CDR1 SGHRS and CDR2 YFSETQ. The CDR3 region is CASSPLGTQNTGELFF. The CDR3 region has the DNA TGCGCCAGCAGCCCGCTCGGGACACAAAACACCGGGGAGCTGTTTTTT. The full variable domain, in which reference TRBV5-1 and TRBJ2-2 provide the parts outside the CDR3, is KAGVTQTPRYLIKTRGQQVTLSCSPISGHRSVSWYQQTPGQGLQFLFEYFSETQRNKGNFPGRFSGRQFSNSRSEMNVSTLELGDSALYLCASSPLGTQNTGELFFGEGSRLTVL.

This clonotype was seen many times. The CDR3 protein is CASSPRDGVLNYGYTF. The CDR3 region has the DNA TGTGCCAGCTCACCACGGGACGGAGTACTTAACTATGGCTACACCTTC. The J gene is TRBJ1-2, the V gene TRBV18; D possibly corresponds to TRBD1 (5 bases). Trimming stripped 1 base from V and 1 base from J, with 13 bases between. This CDR3 has 16 amino acids. Germline V gene data show CDR1 as KGHSH and CDR2 as LQKENI.

This CDR3 reads CSAATGGSGNTIYF. CDR3 nucleotides: TGCAGTGCAGCGACAGGGGGCTCTGGAAACACCATATATTTT. The J gene is TRBJ1-3, the V gene TRBV20-1, with 9 nucleotides matching TRBD1. J was trimmed by 0 bases and V by 6 bases; bases with no gene match: 3. This CDR3 is 14 amino acids long. CDR1 and CDR2 from the germline V gene are DFQATT and SNEGSKA (reference sequence).

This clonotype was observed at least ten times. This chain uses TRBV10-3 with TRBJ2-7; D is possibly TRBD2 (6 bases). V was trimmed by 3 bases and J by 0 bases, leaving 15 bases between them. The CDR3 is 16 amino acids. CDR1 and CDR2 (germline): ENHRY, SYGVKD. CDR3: CAISEVGGSRSYEQYF. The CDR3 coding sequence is TGTGCCATCAGTGAAGTCGGGGGTTCCCGCTCCTACGAGCAGTACTTC.

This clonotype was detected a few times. The CDR3 nucleotides read TGTGCCTGGAGGCTAGCGGGCGCCGGGGAGCTGTTTTTT. Protein product: CAWRLAGAGELFF. This rearrangement joins TRBV30 to TRBJ2-2; 8 bases map to TRBD2. This CDR3 spans 13 amino acids. Germline V gives CDR1 GTSNPN, CDR2 SVGIG (reference sequence). The junction had 3 bases not matched to a gene; V was cut back by 3 bases and J by 6 bases.